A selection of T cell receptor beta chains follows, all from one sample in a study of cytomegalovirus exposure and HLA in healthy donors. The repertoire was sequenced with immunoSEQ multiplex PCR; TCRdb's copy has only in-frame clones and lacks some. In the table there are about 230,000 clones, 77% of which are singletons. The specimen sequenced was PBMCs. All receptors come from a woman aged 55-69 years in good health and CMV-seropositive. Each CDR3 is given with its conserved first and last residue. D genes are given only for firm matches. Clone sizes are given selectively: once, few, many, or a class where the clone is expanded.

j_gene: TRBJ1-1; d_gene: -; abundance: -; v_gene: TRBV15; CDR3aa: CATSRVGEDTEAFF; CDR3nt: TGTGCCACCAGCAGAGTCGGGGAGGACACTGAAGCTTTCTTT
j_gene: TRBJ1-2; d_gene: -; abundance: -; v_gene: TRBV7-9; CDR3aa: CASSFLYGYTF; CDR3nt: TGTGCCAGCAGCTTCCTCTATGGCTACACCTTC
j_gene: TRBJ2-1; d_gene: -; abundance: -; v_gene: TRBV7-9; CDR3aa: CASSLGLNDEQFF; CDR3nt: TGTGCCAGCAGCTTAGGACTTAACGATGAGCAGTTCTTC
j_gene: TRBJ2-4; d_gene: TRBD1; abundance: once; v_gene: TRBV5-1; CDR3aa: CASSLQGILNIQYF; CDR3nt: TGCGCCAGCAGCTTACAGGGGATCTTAAACATTCAGTACTTC
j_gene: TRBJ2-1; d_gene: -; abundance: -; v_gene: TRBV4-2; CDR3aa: CASSQRVSGYNEQFF; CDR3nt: TGTGCCAGCAGCCAAAGAGTTAGCGGCTACAATGAGCAGTTCTTC
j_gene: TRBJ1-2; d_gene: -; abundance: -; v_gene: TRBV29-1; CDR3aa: CSVDHGGGGYTF; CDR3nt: TGCAGCGTGGACCATGGGGGCGGTGGCTACACCTTC
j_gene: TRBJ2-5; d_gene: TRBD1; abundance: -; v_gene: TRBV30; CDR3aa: CAWSLRDRQQETQYF; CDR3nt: TGTGCCTGGAGTTTACGGGACAGACAGCAAGAGACCCAGTACTTC
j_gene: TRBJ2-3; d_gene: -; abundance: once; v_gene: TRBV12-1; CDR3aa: CASSRHSTDTQYF; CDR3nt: TGTGCCAGCAGTCGACATAGCACAGATACGCAGTATTTT
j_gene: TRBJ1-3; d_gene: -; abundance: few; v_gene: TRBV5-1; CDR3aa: CASVGGGNSGNTIYF; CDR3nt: TGCGCCAGCGTTGGTGGGGGGAATTCTGGAAACACCATATATTTT
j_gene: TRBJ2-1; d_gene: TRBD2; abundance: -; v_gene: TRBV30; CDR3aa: CAWSKAGVYSYNEQFF; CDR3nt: TGTGCCTGGAGTAAAGCGGGGGTCTACTCCTACAATGAGCAGTTCTTC
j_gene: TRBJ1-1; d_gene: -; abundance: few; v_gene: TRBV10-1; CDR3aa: CAKLRPVGEPPVNTEAFF; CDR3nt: TGCGCCAAGCTCCGCCCGGTCGGGGAGCCCCCCGTGAACACTGAAGCTTTCTTT
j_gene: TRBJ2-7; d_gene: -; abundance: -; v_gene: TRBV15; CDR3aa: CATSRAAGDEQYF; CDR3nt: TGTGCCACCAGCAGAGCTGCCGGGGACGAGCAGTACTTC
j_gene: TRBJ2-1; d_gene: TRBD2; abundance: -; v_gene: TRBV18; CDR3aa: CASSTRTSGIQNEQFF; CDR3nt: TGTGCCAGCTCAACAAGGACTAGCGGGATACAAAATGAGCAGTTCTTC
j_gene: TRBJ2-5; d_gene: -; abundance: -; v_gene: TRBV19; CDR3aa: CASGLTVGETQYF; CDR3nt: TGTGCCAGTGGTCTTACGGTCGGAGAGACCCAGTACTTC
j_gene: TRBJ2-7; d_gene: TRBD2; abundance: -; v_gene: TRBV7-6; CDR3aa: CASSLVAGDSYEQYF; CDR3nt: TGTGCCAGCAGCTTGGTAGCGGGAGACTCGTACGAGCAGTACTTC
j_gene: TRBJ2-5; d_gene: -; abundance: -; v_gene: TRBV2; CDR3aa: CASSVTRRETQYF; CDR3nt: TGTGCCAGCAGTGTAACTAGGCGAGAGACCCAGTACTTC
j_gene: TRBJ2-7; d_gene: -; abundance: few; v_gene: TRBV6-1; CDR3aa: CASSGHGRVYEQYF; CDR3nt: TGTGCCAGCAGTGGCCACGGTCGAGTCTACGAGCAGTACTTC
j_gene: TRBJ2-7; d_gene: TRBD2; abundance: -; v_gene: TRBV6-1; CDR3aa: CASSEPGLAIVEQYF; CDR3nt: TGTGCCAGCAGTGAACCGGGACTAGCGATAGTCGAGCAGTACTTC
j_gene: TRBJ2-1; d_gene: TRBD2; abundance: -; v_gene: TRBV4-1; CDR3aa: CASSPAGGPLNEQFF; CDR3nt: TGCGCCAGCAGCCCAGCGGGAGGGCCGCTCAATGAGCAGTTCTTC
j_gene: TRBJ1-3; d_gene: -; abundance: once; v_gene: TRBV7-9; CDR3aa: CASSLFGGQGNTIYF; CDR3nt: TGTGCCAGCAGCTTATTCGGGGGGCAAGGAAACACCATATATTTT
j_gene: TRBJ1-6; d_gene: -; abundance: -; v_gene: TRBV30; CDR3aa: CAWSVTVGNSPLHF; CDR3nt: TGTGCCTGGAGTGTAACGGTCGGGAATTCACCCCTCCACTTT
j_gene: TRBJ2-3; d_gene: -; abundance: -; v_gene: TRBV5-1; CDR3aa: CASSLGGGGTGTDTQYF; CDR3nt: TGCGCCAGCAGCTTGGGAGGTGGAGGGACTGGCACAGATACGCAGTATTTT
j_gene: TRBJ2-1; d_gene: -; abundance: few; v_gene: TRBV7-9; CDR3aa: CASSTGGAGEQFF; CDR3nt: TGTGCCAGCAGCACAGGGGGGGCCGGAGAGCAGTTCTTC
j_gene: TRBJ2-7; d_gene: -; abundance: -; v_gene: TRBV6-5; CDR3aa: CASARGTEQYF; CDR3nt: TGTGCCAGCGCCCGAGGCACCGAGCAGTACTTC
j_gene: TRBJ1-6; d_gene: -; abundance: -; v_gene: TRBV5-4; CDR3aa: CASSFQDSPLHF; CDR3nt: TGTGCCAGCAGCTTTCAGGATTCACCCCTCCACTTT
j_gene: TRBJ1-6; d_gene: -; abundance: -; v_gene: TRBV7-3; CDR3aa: CASSPGGVEYNSPLHF; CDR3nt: TGTGCCAGCAGCCCCGGAGGGGTTGAATATAATTCACCCCTCCACTTT
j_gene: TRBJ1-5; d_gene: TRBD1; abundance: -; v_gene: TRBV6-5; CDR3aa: CASSQTGTVNQPQHF; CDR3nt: TGTGCCAGCAGTCAAACCGGGACAGTCAATCAGCCCCAGCATTTT
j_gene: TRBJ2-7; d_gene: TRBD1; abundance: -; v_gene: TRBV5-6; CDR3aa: CASSRRTGIYEQYF; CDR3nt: TGTGCCAGCAGCCGGAGGACAGGGATATACGAGCAGTACTTC
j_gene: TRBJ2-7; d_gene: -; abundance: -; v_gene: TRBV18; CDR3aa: CASSPPPGSSYEQYF; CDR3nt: TGTGCCAGCTCACCACCCCCAGGAAGCTCCTACGAGCAGTACTTC
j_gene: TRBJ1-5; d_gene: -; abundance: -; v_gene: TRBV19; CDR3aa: CASRQANQPQHF; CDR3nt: TGTGCCAGTAGACAGGCGAATCAGCCCCAGCATTTT
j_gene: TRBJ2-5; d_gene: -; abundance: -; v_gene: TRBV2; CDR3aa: CASSEQGRGETQYF; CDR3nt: TGTGCCAGCAGTGAACAGGGGAGAGGGGAGACCCAGTACTTC
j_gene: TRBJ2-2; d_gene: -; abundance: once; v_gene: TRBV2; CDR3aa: CASKGSGDRDNTGELFF; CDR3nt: TGTGCCAGCAAAGGTAGCGGGGACAGGGACAACACCGGGGAGCTGTTTTTT
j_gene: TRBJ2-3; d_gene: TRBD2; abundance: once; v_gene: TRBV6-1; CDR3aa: CASSEASGRSDTQYF; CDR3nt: TGTGCCAGCAGTGAGGCTAGCGGGAGATCAGATACGCAGTATTTT
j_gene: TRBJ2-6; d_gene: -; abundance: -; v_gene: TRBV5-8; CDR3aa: CASSLYGYSGANVLTF; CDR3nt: TGTGCCAGCAGCTTGTACGGTTACTCTGGGGCCAACGTCCTGACTTTC
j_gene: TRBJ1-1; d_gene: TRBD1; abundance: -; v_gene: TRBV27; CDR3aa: CAGSLKGGRDTEAFF; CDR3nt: TGTGCCGGCAGTCTTAAAGGGGGCAGGGACACTGAAGCTTTCTTT
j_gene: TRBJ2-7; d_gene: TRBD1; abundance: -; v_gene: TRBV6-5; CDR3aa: CASSRGTLGIGGQYF; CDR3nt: TGTGCCAGCAGCAGGGGGACCTTAGGTATTGGGGGGCAGTACTTC
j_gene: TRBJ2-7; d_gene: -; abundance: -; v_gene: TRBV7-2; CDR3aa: CASSFYAEQYF; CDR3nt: TGTGCCAGCAGCTTCTATGCCGAGCAGTACTTC
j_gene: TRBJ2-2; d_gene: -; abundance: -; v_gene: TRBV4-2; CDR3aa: CASSQVSTGELFF; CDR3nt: TGTGCCAGCAGCCAAGTCAGCACCGGGGAGCTGTTTTTT
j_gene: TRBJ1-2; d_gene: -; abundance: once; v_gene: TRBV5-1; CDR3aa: CASSLMAGHLDYGYTF; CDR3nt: TGCGCCAGCAGCTTAATGGCCGGACATCTAGACTATGGCTACACCTTC
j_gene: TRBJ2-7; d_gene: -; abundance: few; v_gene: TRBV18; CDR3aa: CASSPPGSSKDEQYF; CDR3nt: TGTGCCAGCTCACCACCGGGGTCTAGCAAGGACGAGCAGTACTTC
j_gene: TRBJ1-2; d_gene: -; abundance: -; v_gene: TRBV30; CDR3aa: CAWVFGANYGYTF; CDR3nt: TGTGCCTGGGTTTTCGGGGCTAACTATGGCTACACCTTC
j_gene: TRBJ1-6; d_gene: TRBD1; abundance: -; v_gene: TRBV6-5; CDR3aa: CASSLRTGRNSPLHF; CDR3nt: TGTGCCAGCAGCCTTAGGACAGGGAGGAATTCACCCCTCCACTTT
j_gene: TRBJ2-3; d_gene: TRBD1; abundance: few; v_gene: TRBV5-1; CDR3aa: CASSSGTDTDTQYF; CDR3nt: TGCGCCAGCAGCTCTGGGACAGACACAGATACGCAGTATTTT
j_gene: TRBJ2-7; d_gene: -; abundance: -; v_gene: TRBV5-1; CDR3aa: CASSLGGRESYEQYF; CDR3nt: TGCGCCAGCAGCTTGGGGGGCAGGGAATCCTACGAGCAGTACTTC